The 17 T cell receptor beta chains below were found in one sample sequenced in a study of cytomegalovirus exposure and HLA in healthy donors. The PCR ran on 60 Vbeta and 13 Jbeta primers. Sequencing used immunoSEQ multiplex PCR; TCRdb keeps in-frame clones, though not all of them. Its table records 60,000 to 85,000 clones. Input material: PBMCs. These receptors were taken from a man aged 50-59 years in good health and CMV-seropositive.

V is TRBV5-1 and J is TRBJ1-3, with D possibly matching TRBD1 (6 bases). Germline V gene data show CDR1 as SGHRS and CDR2 as YFSETQ. This CDR3 has 15 amino acids. V dropped 4 bases and J dropped 8 bases, with 19 bases sitting between them. The CDR3 sequence is CASSMMGARRDTIYF. CDR3 nucleotide sequence: TGCGCCAGCAGCATGATGGGGGCCAGAAGGGACACCATATATTTT.

The CDR3, as DNA: TGTGCCAGCAGGCCCCCTCGGAGTGAAGCTTTCTTT. It specifies CASRPPRSEAFF. The chain couples TRBV6-6 to TRBJ1-1; D unclear. Germline V gene lookup returns CDR1 MNHNY and CDR2 SVGAGI (reference sequence). This CDR3 is built from 12 residues. The V end lost 6 bases, the J end lost 7 bases, and 12 bases lay between the germline ends.

This chain connects TRBV5-1 to TRBJ2-7, with 11 bases that match TRBD1. Germline V gene sequence: CDR1 SGHRS, CDR2 YFSETQ. CDR3 length: 15 amino acids. V shed 4 bases and J 0 bases; nucleotides not matched to a gene: 3. The CDR3 DNA sequence: TGCGCCAGCAGCCAGGGGACAGGGGGCTCCTACGAGCAGTACGTC. Encoded protein: CASSQGTGGSYEQYV.

The chain couples TRBV4-1 to TRBJ1-1, with D perhaps matching TRBD1 (6 bases). From germline, CDR1 is MGHRA and CDR2 YSYEKL. Deletions cut 1 base from V and 11 bases from J, with 17 bases between. The CDR3 contains 14 residues. Written as DNA, the CDR3 is TGCGCCAGCAGCCAAGTCGGCCCGACAGGAAAGGCTTTCTTT. Translated, it gives CASSQVGPTGKAFF.

V and J are TRBV28 and TRBJ1-2, with D tentatively TRBD1 (5 bases). Germline V gene data show CDR1 as MDHEN and CDR2 as SYDVKM. The CDR3 runs to 14 residues. With 7 bases removed from V and 3 bases from J, the gap between germline ends came to 15 bases. The CDR3 DNA is TGTGCCAGCAATTCCCCGGTAGGGGACTATGGCTACACCTTC. It yields the protein CASNSPVGDYGYTF.

As DNA, the CDR3 is TGTGCCAGCTCATCCGGACAATTCCCTTCCTACGAGCAGTACTTC. Its translation: CASSSGQFPSYEQYF. This chain links TRBV18 with TRBJ2-7; D is possibly TRBD1 (5 bases). Germline V gene lookup returns CDR1 KGHSH and CDR2 LQKENI. V dropped 5 bases and J dropped 1 base, with 15 bases sitting between them. The CDR3 consists of 15 residues. Full variable domain (remainder filled in from reference TRBV18 and TRBJ2-7): NAGVMQNPRHLVRRRGQEARLRCSPMKGHSHVYWYRQLPEEGLKFMVYLQKENIIDESGMPKERFSAEFPKEGPSILRIQQVVRGDSAAYFCASSSGQFPSYEQYFGPGTRLTVT.

The chain joins TRBV7-8 to TRBJ2-7; D perhaps matches TRBD2 (5 bases). From germline, CDR1 is SGHVS and CDR2 FQNEAQ. This CDR3 region has 14 residues. Trimming took 0 bases from V and 6 from J, leaving 12 bases between them. CDR3 protein: CASSLAPLAREQYV. CDR3 bases: TGTGCCAGCAGCTTAGCCCCCCTAGCTCGCGAGCAGTACGTC.

The V and J genes are TRBV27 and TRBJ2-2; 7 positions agree with TRBD1. CDR1 and CDR2 (germline): MNHEY, SMNVEV (reference sequence). This CDR3 has 16 residues. The V gene end was trimmed by 4 bases and the J gene end by 4 bases; junction bases not matched to a gene: 9. Here the CDR3 DNA reads TGTGCCAGCAGTTCTCCCGGGACAGTGGGCACCGGGGAGCTGTTTTTT. Its protein product is CASSSPGTVGTGELFF.

J is TRBJ1-2 and V is TRBV19, with TRBD1 matching over 9 bases. After removal of 6 bases from V and 0 bases from J, the junction contained 2 bases not matched to a gene. The CDR3 consists of 14 residues. The germline CDR1 and CDR2 sequences are LNHDA and SQIVND (reference sequence). Here the CDR3 reads CASSRTGANYGYTF. In DNA, the CDR3 is TGTGCCAGTAGCAGGACAGGGGCTAACTATGGCTACACCTTC.

The genes are TRBV5-1 and TRBJ2-2; D may be TRBD2 (5 bases). Germline lookup yields CDR1 SGHRS and CDR2 YFSETQ. Trimming cost V 0 bases and J 5 bases, with 5 bases left between them. The CDR3 extends over 13 amino acids. CDR3 sequence (DNA): TGCGCCAGCAGCTTGGGAGGGACCGGGGAGCTGTTTTTT. This gives the protein CASSLGGTGELFF.

V usage is TRBV10-3 and J usage is TRBJ2-3; 7 bases fit TRBD1. The CDR3 consists of 16 residues. Germline CDR1 is ENHRY and CDR2 is SYGVKD. V shed 8 bases and J 6 bases; nucleotides not matched to a gene: 17. CDR3 nucleotide sequence: TGTGCCATCCTCCTCCCCACCCCCAGGGGGACGGATACGCAGTATTTT. It translates to CAILLPTPRGTDTQYF.

The chain is built from TRBV5-1 and TRBJ2-7, with TRBD1 matching over 11 bases. The length of the CDR3 is 15 residues. The germline CDR1 and CDR2 sequences are SGHRS and YFSETQ. The J segment lost 5 bases and the V segment lost 4 bases, leaving 8 bases of the junction unmatched. CDR3 residues: CASSGMGTGGDEQYF. The CDR3, as DNA: TGCGCCAGCAGCGGGATGGGGACAGGGGGAGACGAGCAGTACTTC.

The chain couples TRBV4-1 to TRBJ1-4; D is ambiguous. This CDR3 comprises 16 residues. Trimming removed 0 bases from V and 5 bases from J, with 13 bases in between. CDR1 and CDR2 (germline): MGHRA, YSYEKL. CDR3 bases: TGCGCCAGCAGCCAAGATAGGCAACAGCTGAATGAAAAACTGTTTTTT. Protein product: CASSQDRQQLNEKLFF.

CDR3 nucleotide sequence: TGTGCCAGTTTTCAGGGGAATCAGGACACTGAAGCTTTCTTT. This sequence encodes CASFQGNQDTEAFF. J is TRBJ1-1 and V is TRBV19; tentatively, D is TRBD1 (6 bases). Trimming took off 8 bases at V and 3 bases at J, with 16 bases between the two ends. Germline V gene sequence: CDR1 LNHDA, CDR2 SQIVND (reference sequence). The length of the CDR3 is 14 residues.

This chain uses TRBV5-4 with TRBJ2-4; 8 bases align to TRBD2. The CDR3 covers 16 residues. CDR1 and CDR2 (germline): SGHNT, YYREEE (reference sequence). J gave up 8 bases and V 3 bases, and 13 bases lay outside the gene matches. The CDR3 nucleotides read TGTGCCAGCAGCTCTGGAGCGGGACTAGAAAGTTACATTCAGTACTTC. Translating it yields CASSSGAGLESYIQYF. Based on the CDR3 plus reference TRBV5-4 and TRBJ2-4, the full variable domain is ETGVTQSPTHLIKTRGQQVTLRCSSQSGHNTVSWYQQALGQGPQFIFQYYREEENGRGNFPPRFSGLQFPNYSSELNVNALELDDSALYLCASSSGAGLESYIQYFGAGTRLSVL.

The chain joins TRBV5-5 to TRBJ2-5; D is unresolved. The CDR3 contains 13 residues. V was trimmed by 0 bases and J by 4 bases, leaving 7 bases between them. CDR1 and CDR2 (germline): SGHKS, YYEKEE (reference sequence). The CDR3 bases are TGTGCCAGCAGCTTGGGAGGCTTAGAGACCCAGTACTTC. Protein: CASSLGGLETQYF.

Of note for this clone: Its ends do not fully match the called genes, so a read error is possible. The chain couples TRBV6-5 to TRBJ1-2; maybe TRBD1 (6 bases). The CDR3 contains 12 residues. CDR1 MNHEY and CDR2 SVGAGI come from the germline V gene. CDR3 DNA sequence: TGTGCCAGCAGTTCCGAGACAGGTCTGAGGGCCTTC. It specifies CASSSETGLRAF.